A single sample gave rise to the 27 T cell receptor beta chains below, sequenced in a study of shared clonotypes between healthy human individuals. Selected positively for CCR7 and CD45RO-negative, naive CD8 cells excluded terminally differentiated effector memory CD45RA+ cells. Produced via immunoSEQ multiplex PCR; TCRdb's table is partial and in-frame only. This table has millions of clones, about 95% appearing once. The sequencing input was naive CD8+ T cells sorted from blood. The receptors were gathered from a man younger than 30 in good health.

The genes are TRBV11-2 and TRBJ2-7; 8 bases agree with TRBD2. The CDR3 totals 15 residues. The V gene's germline CDR1 is SGHAT and CDR2 FQNNGV. Trimming took 4 bases from V and 2 from J; bases not matched to a gene: 7. In DNA form, the CDR3 reads TGTGCCAGCAGCTCATCCGGGACTAGGCCCTACGAGCAGTACTTC. Encoded protein: CASSSSGTRPYEQYF.

The chain links TRBV11-2 to TRBJ2-1, with D perhaps matching TRBD1 (6 bases). This CDR3 spans 16 amino acids. V was trimmed by 5 bases and J by 0 bases, leaving 14 bases between them. CDR1 SGHAT and CDR2 FQNNGV come from the germline V gene. CDR3 nucleotides: TGTGCCAGCAGCCAGTGGAAGGGGGACTCCTACAATGAGCAGTTCTTC. It yields the protein CASSQWKGDSYNEQFF. The variable domain in full, completed from reference TRBV11-2 and TRBJ2-1, reads EAGVAQSPRYKIIEKRQSVAFWCNPISGHATLYWYQQILGQGPKLLIQFQNNGVVDDSQLPKDRFSAERLKGVDSTLKIQPAKLEDSAVYLCASSQWKGDSYNEQFFGPGTRLTVL.

This chain links TRBV10-2 with TRBJ2-2; D may be TRBD2 (7 bases). Germline V CDR1 and CDR2: WSHSY, SAAADI. The V gene lost 7 bases and the J gene lost 3 bases, with 12 bases spanning the gap. The CDR3 extends over 14 amino acids. DNA for the CDR3: TGCGCCAGCAAGGAGGGGGGGTACACCGGGGAGCTGTTTTTT. This encodes CASKEGGYTGELFF.

This chain links TRBV29-1 with TRBJ1-1; D is perhaps TRBD1 (5 bases). V was pared by 2 bases and J by 1 base, with 11 bases between. The germline V gene has CDR1 SQVTM and CDR2 ANQGSEA. The CDR3 length is 14 residues. The CDR3 sequence is CSVEQGWGNTEAFF. The CDR3 DNA is TGCAGCGTTGAACAGGGTTGGGGGAACACTGAAGCTTTCTTT.

This clone came up a few times. The rearrangement uses TRBV6-1 and TRBJ2-7; weak D call: TRBD2 (6 bases). The CDR3 is 14 residues long. The V end was cut by 8 bases, the J end by 2 bases, with 16 bases between. CDR1 is MNHNS, CDR2 SASEGT, per germline. The chain's CDR3 is CASSRNGGTYEQYF. The CDR3 DNA sequence: TGTGCCAGCTCACGGAATGGCGGGACCTACGAGCAGTACTTC.

J is TRBJ2-7 and V is TRBV9; TRBD2 aligns across 10 bases. The ends lost 4 bases at V and 3 bases at J; junction bases unmatched: 4. This CDR3 is 14 amino acids long. Germline V CDR1 and CDR2: SGDLS, YYNGEE. CDR3 bases: TGTGCCAGCAGCCCTACTAGCGGGGTCTACGAGCAGTACTTC. This translates into CASSPTSGVYEQYF.

This chain's CDR3 is CASAYSGSSYEQYF. CDR3 bases: TGTGCCAGCGCGTATAGCGGGAGCTCCTACGAGCAGTACTTC. This sequence joins TRBV11-2 and TRBJ2-7; 9 bases line up with TRBD2. V was clipped by 8 bases and J by 0 bases; unmatched bases: 5. CDR1 is SGHAT, CDR2 FQNNGV, per germline. CDR3 size: 14 residues. Complete variable domain (other parts from reference TRBV11-2 and TRBJ2-7): EAGVAQSPRYKIIEKRQSVAFWCNPISGHATLYWYQQILGQGPKLLIQFQNNGVVDDSQLPKDRFSAERLKGVDSTLKIQPAKLEDSAVYLCASAYSGSSYEQYFGPGTRLTVT.

The rearrangement uses TRBV19 and TRBJ2-3; TRBD1 is a possible D gene (6 bases). Germline assignment: CDR1 LNHDA and CDR2 SQIVND (reference sequence). The CDR3 loop spans 20 amino acids. Trimming shortened V by 0 bases and J by 0 bases, and 22 bases separated the two germline ends. The CDR3 DNA reads TGTGCCAGTAGTATAGACCTAGAGACAGGATCGATCTCTAGCACAGATACGCAGTATTTT. It is translated as CASSIDLETGSISSTDTQYF.

The rearrangement uses TRBV5-1 and TRBJ2-3; D perhaps matches TRBD2 (6 bases). This CDR3 is built from 16 residues. Deletions cut 3 bases from V and 2 bases from J, with 16 bases between. Germline V gives CDR1 SGHRS, CDR2 YFSETQ. The CDR3 reads CASSWGLGQTTDTQYF. CDR3 sequence (DNA): TGCGCCAGCAGCTGGGGACTCGGGCAGACCACAGATACGCAGTATTTT.

The gene calls are TRBV9 and TRBJ2-3, with D perhaps given as TRBD1 or TRBD2 (5 bases each). The CDR3 is made up of 16 amino acids. Germline CDR1 SGDLS, CDR2 YYNGEE. V was trimmed by 0 bases and J by 6 bases, leaving 17 bases between them. The CDR3 region is CASSVEGTPFRDTQYF. The DNA for the CDR3 is TGTGCCAGCAGCGTAGAGGGGACGCCTTTTAGGGATACGCAGTATTTT.

This clone has a handful of counts. The chain recombines TRBV9 with TRBJ2-7; 9 bases fit TRBD1. The CDR3 extends over 15 amino acids. In germline, CDR1 is SGDLS, CDR2 YYNGEE. V trimming: 0 bases; J trimming: 3 bases; junction bases outside the gene matches: 4. For the CDR3, the DNA is TGTGCCAGCAGCGTAGGGACAGGGGACCTCTACGAGCAGTACTTC. Protein sequence: CASSVGTGDLYEQYF. Using reference TRBV9 and TRBJ2-7 for the parts outside the CDR3, the full variable domain is DSGVTQTPKHLITATGQRVTLRCSPRSGDLSVYWYQQSLDQGLQFLIQYYNGEERAKGNILERFSAQQFPDLHSELNLSSLELGDSALYFCASSVGTGDLYEQYFGPGTRLTVT.

In DNA, the CDR3 is TGCGCCAGCAGCCAAGATACGCCCTTCCCAGGGGCCCAGTACTTC. Protein product: CASSQDTPFPGAQYF. The genes are TRBV4-1 and TRBJ2-5, with D possibly TRBD1 on 6 matching bases. CDR1 and CDR2 from the germline V gene are MGHRA and YSYEKL. V lost 0 bases and J 9 bases, leaving 17 bases between the germline ends. This CDR3 comprises 15 residues.

The V gene is TRBV7-9, the J gene TRBJ2-1, with 10 positions matching TRBD2. Per germline, CDR1 SEHNR and CDR2 FQNEAQ (reference sequence). The CDR3 consists of 18 residues. The V gene end was trimmed by 5 bases and the J gene end by 6 bases; junction bases not matched to a gene: 16. CDR3 in DNA: TGTGCCAGCAGCCCGCCCGGGTCTAGCGGGAGCTTTAGCAATGAGCAGTTCTTC. Translating gives CASSPPGSSGSFSNEQFF.

This rearrangement joins TRBV30 to TRBJ1-2, with TRBD1 matching over 7 bases. The germline V gene has CDR1 GTSNPN and CDR2 SVGIG (reference sequence). The CDR3 loop spans 17 amino acids. V gave up 3 bases and J gave up 3 bases; unmatched junction bases: 16. CDR3 region: CAWSGYPGQARHYGYTF. The DNA of the CDR3 is TGTGCCTGGAGCGGCTACCCCGGACAGGCCCGGCACTATGGCTACACCTTC.

The V gene is TRBV7-6, the J gene TRBJ2-7; the D is unclear. The CDR3 runs 14 residues. V was clipped by 2 bases and J by 1 base, with 9 bases between them. Germline V gives CDR1 SGHVS, CDR2 FNYEAQ. As DNA, the CDR3 is TGTGCCAGCAGCTTACTGACGGATTCCTACGAGCAGTACTTC. Protein sequence: CASSLLTDSYEQYF.

The chain recombines TRBV4-3 with TRBJ2-5; TRBD1 agrees at 9 bases. The CDR3 consists of 15 residues. Germline CDR1 LGHNA, CDR2 YSLEER. The trim removed 5 bases at V and 6 bases at J, leaving 10 bases unmatched. CDR3 in amino acids: CASSAGQGPTQTQYF. CDR3 coding DNA: TGCGCCAGCAGCGCGGGACAGGGCCCTACGCAGACCCAGTACTTC.

The rearrangement joins TRBV13 to TRBJ2-7; possible D gene TRBD2, 6 bases. Per the germline V gene, CDR1 is PRHDT and CDR2 is FYEKMQ (reference sequence). CDR3 length equals 14 residues. V gave up 1 base and J gave up 0 bases, with 7 bases separating them. The CDR3, as DNA: TGTGCCAGCAGCTTAGCGGGAGTCTCCTACGAGCAGTACTTC. Translation gives CASSLAGVSYEQYF.

This clone was seen once. The J gene is TRBJ1-1, the V gene TRBV5-1; 7 positions match TRBD1. Germline values: CDR1 SGHRS, CDR2 YFSETQ. The CDR3 is 17 amino acids. Germline trimming cut 0 bases from V and 3 bases from J; bases unmatched to any gene: 11. The CDR3 region has the DNA TGCGCCAGCAGCTTGGTTCAGGGGGGATTGGTGGACACTGAAGCTTTCTTT. This encodes CASSLVQGGLVDTEAFF.

The chain has TRBV6-6 and TRBJ2-1; 8 bases align to TRBD1. The CDR3 totals 15 residues. CDR1 and CDR2 (germline): MNHNY, SVGAGI (reference sequence). The ends lost 2 bases at V and 5 bases at J; junction bases unmatched: 5. CDR3 sequence reads: CASSYLDRAHNEQFF. CDR3 nucleotide sequence: TGTGCCAGCAGTTACCTGGACAGGGCCCACAATGAGCAGTTCTTC.

V is TRBV2 and J is TRBJ2-7; 7 nucleotides match TRBD1. V shed 8 bases and J 3 bases; nucleotides not matched to a gene: 10. The CDR3 sequence is 14 residues long. Germline CDR1 is SNHLY and CDR2 is FYNNEI. This chain's CDR3 is CASQQGFSVYEQYF. CDR3 DNA sequence: TGTGCCAGCCAACAGGGGTTCTCTGTCTACGAGCAGTACTTC.

The V gene is TRBV5-1, the J gene TRBJ2-1; D is perhaps TRBD2 (5 bases). The ends were cut back, 8 bases at V and 10 bases at J, with 13 bases in the middle. CDR1 is SGHRS and CDR2 is YFSETQ in the germline V gene. This CDR3 region has 11 residues. The CDR3 sequence: CASSNGLEQFF. The DNA for the CDR3 is TGCGCCAGTTCTAACGGACTGGAGCAGTTCTTC. Full variable domain (missing parts from reference TRBV5-1 and TRBJ2-1): KAGVTQTPRYLIKTRGQQVTLSCSPISGHRSVSWYQQTPGQGLQFLFEYFSETQRNKGNFPGRFSGRQFSNSRSEMNVSTLELGDSALYLCASSNGLEQFFGPGTRLTVL.

The CDR3 is CASSLEAAGDYNEQFF. The CDR3 bases are TGCGCCAGCAGCTTGGAAGCAGCGGGGGACTACAATGAGCAGTTCTTC. The genes are TRBV5-1 and TRBJ2-1, with 8 bases lining up with TRBD2. Germline V CDR1 and CDR2: SGHRS, YFSETQ. This CDR3 is 16 amino acids long. The V segment lost 0 bases and the J segment 3 bases; nucleotides outside the gene matches: 5.

The V gene is TRBV19, the J gene TRBJ2-5; D is possibly TRBD1 (6 bases). Per the germline V gene, CDR1 is LNHDA and CDR2 is SQIVND (reference sequence). Trimming shortened V by 4 bases and J by 5 bases, and 17 bases separated the two germline ends. CDR3 length: 15 amino acids. CDR3 in DNA: TGTGCCAGTAGTAGAACTACCTACAGGGACGAGACCCAGTACTTC. Translated, it gives CASSRTTYRDETQYF.

The chain uses TRBV5-6 and TRBJ2-3; 12 bases match TRBD2. The CDR3 covers 15 residues. Unmatched junction bases numbered 4, after V lost 4 bases and J lost 4 bases. CDR1 is SGHDT and CDR2 is YYEEEE in the germline V gene. CDR3: CASSPTSGGPDTQYF. CDR3 DNA: TGTGCCAGCAGCCCGACTAGCGGGGGCCCAGATACGCAGTATTTT.

The chain employs TRBV4-1 and TRBJ2-2; D is ambiguous. Trimming left V 0 bases short and J 7 bases short, with 12 bases between. Per the germline V gene, CDR1 is MGHRA and CDR2 is YSYEKL. The CDR3 runs to 15 residues. The CDR3 DNA is TGCGCCAGCAGCCAAGATAATCCGGAAGTCGGGGAGCTGTTTTTT. Its protein product is CASSQDNPEVGELFF.

This chain links TRBV6-6 with TRBJ1-6; D perhaps matches TRBD1 (5 bases). V lost 5 bases and J lost 5, with 13 bases in between. Per the germline V gene, CDR1 is MNHNY and CDR2 is SVGAGI (reference sequence). There are 15 residues in the CDR3. CDR3 in amino acids: CASSPWGGDNSPLHF. CDR3 in DNA: TGTGCCAGCAGTCCCTGGGGGGGGGATAATTCACCCCTCCACTTT.

The CDR3 DNA follows: TGTGCCAGCAGCTTGTGGTCGGCGGAGTCTAGCACAGATACGCAGTATTTT. As protein: CASSLWSAESSTDTQYF. V usage is TRBV5-4 and J usage is TRBJ2-3; no clear D gene. The CDR3 has 17 amino acids. V lost 1 base and J 0 bases, leaving 15 bases between the germline ends. Germline loops: CDR1 SGHNT, CDR2 YYREEE (reference sequence).